This is a list of T cell receptor beta chains from one sample in a study of blood T cell repertoires in COVID-19. Generated by immunoSEQ multiplex PCR, the TCRdb table keeps only in-frame clones and is missing some. Here the sample spans 75,000 to 95,000 clones, about 90% being singletons. Input material: peripheral blood. All receptors derive from a man aged 50 or older with active COVID-19. The CDR3 runs from the conserved cysteine through the conserved F or W. D genes are given only for firm matches. Some rows mark clone size as missing; the rest say once, few, many or name a class of expanded clone.

V,J,D,size,length,CDR3,DNA
TRBV6-5,TRBJ2-1,-,-,15,CASSYLASSYNEQFF,TGTGCCAGCAGTTACCTTGCGAGCTCCTACAATGAGCAGTTCTTC
TRBV5-5,TRBJ2-5,-,few,13,CASSYYERETQYF,TGTGCCAGCAGCTACTACGAACGAGAGACCCAGTACTTC
TRBV28,TRBJ1-3,TRBD1,-,14,CASSPWTGRGTIYF,TGTGCCAGCAGTCCCTGGACAGGGAGGGGCACCATATATTTT
TRBV28,TRBJ2-5,-,once,13,CASSATRQETQYF,TGTGCCAGCAGTGCAACGCGGCAAGAGACCCAGTACTTC
TRBV29-1,TRBJ2-7,TRBD2,-,13,CSAIAGVTYEQYF,TGCAGCGCCATAGCGGGAGTCACCTACGAGCAGTACTTC
TRBV28,TRBJ1-2,-,medium-sized,12,CASSQGAYGYTF,TGTGCCAGCAGTCAAGGGGCCTATGGCTACACCTTC
TRBV27,TRBJ1-3,TRBD1,-,20,CASSSLRRGLVGGLGNTIYF,TGTGCCAGCAGTTCCCTGCGTAGGGGGCTGGTAGGAGGTCTTGGAAACACCATATATTTT
TRBV27,TRBJ1-6,-,-,15,CASSSSGVNNSPLHF,TGTGCCAGCAGTTCCTCCGGGGTCAATAATTCACCCCTCCACTTT
TRBV5-1,TRBJ1-4,-,-,13,CASSLRGREKLFF,TGCGCCAGCAGCTTGAGGGGTAGGGAAAAACTGTTTTTT
TRBV25-1,TRBJ2-1,-,-,15,CASSDPGNRINEQFF,TGTGCCAGCAGTGATCCGGGAAATAGAATAAATGAGCAGTTCTTC
TRBV2,TRBJ1-2,TRBD1,-,13,CASSTGGGYGYTF,TGTGCCAGCAGCACAGGGGGAGGATATGGCTACACCTTC